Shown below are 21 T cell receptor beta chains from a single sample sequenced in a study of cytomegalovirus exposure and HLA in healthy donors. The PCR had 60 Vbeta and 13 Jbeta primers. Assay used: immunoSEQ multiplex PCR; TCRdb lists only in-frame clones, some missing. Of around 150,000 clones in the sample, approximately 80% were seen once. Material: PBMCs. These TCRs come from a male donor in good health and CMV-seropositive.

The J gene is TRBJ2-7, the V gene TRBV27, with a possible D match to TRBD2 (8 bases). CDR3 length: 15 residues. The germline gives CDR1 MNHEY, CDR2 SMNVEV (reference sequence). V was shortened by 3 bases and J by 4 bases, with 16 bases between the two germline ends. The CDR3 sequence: CASSFGRGLLYEQYF. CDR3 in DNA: TGTGCCAGCAGTTTCGGGAGGGGGCTGTTATACGAGCAGTACTTC.

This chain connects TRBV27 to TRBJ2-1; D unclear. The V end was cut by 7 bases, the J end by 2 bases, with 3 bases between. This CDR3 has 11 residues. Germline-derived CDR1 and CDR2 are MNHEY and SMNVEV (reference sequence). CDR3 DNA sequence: TGTGCCAGCACCACCTACAATGAGCAGTTCTTC. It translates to CASTTYNEQFF.

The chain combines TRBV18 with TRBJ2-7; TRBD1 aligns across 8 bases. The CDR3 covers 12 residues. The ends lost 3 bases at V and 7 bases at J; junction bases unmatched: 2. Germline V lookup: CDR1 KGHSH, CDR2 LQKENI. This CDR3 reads CASSPGQVEQYF. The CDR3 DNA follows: TGTGCCAGCTCACCGGGACAGGTAGAGCAGTACTTC. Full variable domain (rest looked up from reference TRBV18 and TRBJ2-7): NAGVMQNPRHLVRRRGQEARLRCSPMKGHSHVYWYRQLPEEGLKFMVYLQKENIIDESGMPKERFSAEFPKEGPSILRIQQVVRGDSAAYFCASSPGQVEQYFGPGTRLTVT.

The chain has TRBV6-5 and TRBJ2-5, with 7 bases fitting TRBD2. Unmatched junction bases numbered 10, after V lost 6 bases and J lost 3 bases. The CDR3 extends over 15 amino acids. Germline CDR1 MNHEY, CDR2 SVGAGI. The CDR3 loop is CASSSGGGGKETQYF. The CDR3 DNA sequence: TGTGCCAGCAGCTCCGGCGGGGGTGGGAAAGAGACCCAGTACTTC.

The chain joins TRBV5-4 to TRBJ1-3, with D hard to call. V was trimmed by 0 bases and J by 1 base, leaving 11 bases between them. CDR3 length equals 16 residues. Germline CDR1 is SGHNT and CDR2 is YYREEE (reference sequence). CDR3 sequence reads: CASSLAPEFSGNTIYF. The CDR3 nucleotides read TGTGCCAGCAGCTTGGCCCCGGAGTTTTCTGGAAACACCATATATTTT.

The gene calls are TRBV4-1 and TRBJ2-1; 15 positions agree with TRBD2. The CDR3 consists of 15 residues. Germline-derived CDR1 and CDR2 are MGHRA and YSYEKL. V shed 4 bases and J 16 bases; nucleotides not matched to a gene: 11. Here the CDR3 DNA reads TGCGCCAGCAGCCGAGGACTAGCGGGAGGGGATCATCACTTCTTC. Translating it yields CASSRGLAGGDHHFF.

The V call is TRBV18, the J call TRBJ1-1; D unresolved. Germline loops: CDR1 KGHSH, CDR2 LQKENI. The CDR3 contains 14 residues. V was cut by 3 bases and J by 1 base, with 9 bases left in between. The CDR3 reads CASSPSTGNTEAFF. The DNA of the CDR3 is TGTGCCAGCTCACCGAGCACCGGGAACACTGAAGCTTTCTTT.

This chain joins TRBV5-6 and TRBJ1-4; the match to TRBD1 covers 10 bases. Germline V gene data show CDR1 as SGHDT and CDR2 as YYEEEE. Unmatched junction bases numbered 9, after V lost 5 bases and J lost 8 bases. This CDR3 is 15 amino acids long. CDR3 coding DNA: TGTGCCAGCAGTAACCCGGGACAGGGGTACGAAAAACTGTTTTTT. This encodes CASSNPGQGYEKLFF.

CDR3 coding DNA: TGTGCCAGCAGCGCTAGCGGGAGGGGGGAGCAGTTCTTC. Protein sequence: CASSASGRGEQFF. The chain has TRBV6-1 and TRBJ2-1, with 12 nucleotides matching TRBD2. This CDR3 has 13 amino acids. V lost 6 bases, J lost 10 bases, and 4 bases stayed unmatched. The germline gives CDR1 MNHNS, CDR2 SASEGT.

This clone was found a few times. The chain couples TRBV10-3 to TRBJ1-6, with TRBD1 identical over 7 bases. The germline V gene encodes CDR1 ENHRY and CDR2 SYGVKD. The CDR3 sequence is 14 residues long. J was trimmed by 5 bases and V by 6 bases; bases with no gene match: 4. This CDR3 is CAISRDSDNSPLHF. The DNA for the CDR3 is TGTGCCATCAGCCGGGACAGTGATAATTCACCCCTCCACTTT.

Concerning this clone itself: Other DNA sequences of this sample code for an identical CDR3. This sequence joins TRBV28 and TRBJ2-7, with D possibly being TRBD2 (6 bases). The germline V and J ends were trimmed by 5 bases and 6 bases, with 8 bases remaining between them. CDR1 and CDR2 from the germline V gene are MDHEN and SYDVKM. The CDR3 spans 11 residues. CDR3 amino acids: CASSPGGEQYF. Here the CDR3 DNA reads TGTGCCAGCAGTCCCGGGGGCGAGCAGTACTTC.

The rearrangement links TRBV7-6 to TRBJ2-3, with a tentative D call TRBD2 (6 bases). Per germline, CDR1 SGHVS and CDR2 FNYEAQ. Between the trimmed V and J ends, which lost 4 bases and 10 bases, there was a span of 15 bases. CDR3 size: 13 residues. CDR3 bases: TGTGCCAGCAGCTCCTCGAGGAGGGTCGCGCAGTATTTT. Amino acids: CASSSSRRVAQYF.

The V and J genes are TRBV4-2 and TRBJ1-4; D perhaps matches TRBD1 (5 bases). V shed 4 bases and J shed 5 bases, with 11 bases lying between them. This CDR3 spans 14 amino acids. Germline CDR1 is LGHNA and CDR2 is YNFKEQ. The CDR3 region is CASSPGRQNEKLFF. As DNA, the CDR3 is TGTGCCAGCAGCCCCGGGAGACAGAATGAAAAACTGTTTTTT.

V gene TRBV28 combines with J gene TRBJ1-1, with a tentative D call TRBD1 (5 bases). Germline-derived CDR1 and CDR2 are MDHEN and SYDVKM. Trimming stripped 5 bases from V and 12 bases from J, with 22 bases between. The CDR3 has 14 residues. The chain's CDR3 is CASSPGHGGLGTFF. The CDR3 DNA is TGTGCCAGCAGTCCAGGACACGGGGGATTGGGAACTTTCTTT.

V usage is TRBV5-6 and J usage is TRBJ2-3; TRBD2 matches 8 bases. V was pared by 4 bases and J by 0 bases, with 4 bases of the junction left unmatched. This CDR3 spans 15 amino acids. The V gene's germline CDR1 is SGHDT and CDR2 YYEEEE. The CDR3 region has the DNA TGTGCCAGCAGCACGACTAGCGCTAGCACAGATACGCAGTATTTT. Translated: CASSTTSASTDTQYF. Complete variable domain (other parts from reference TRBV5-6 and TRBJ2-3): DAGVTQSPTHLIKTRGQQVTLRCSPKSGHDTVSWYQQALGQGPQFIFQYYEEEERQRGNFPDRFSGHQFPNYSSELNVNALLLGDSALYLCASSTTSASTDTQYFGPGTRLTVL.

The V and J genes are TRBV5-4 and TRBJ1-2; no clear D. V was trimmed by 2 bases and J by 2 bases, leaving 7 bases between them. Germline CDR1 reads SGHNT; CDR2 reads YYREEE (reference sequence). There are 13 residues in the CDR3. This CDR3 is CASSFSGNYGYTF. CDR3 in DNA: TGTGCCAGCAGCTTTTCAGGCAACTATGGCTACACCTTC.

The CDR3 DNA follows: TGTGCCAGCAGCTTCTCGGGACTAGCCACAGATACGCAGTATTTT. Translating it yields CASSFSGLATDTQYF. The chain joins TRBV13 to TRBJ2-3; 9 bases map to TRBD2. V dropped 3 bases and J dropped 2; count of bases not matched to a gene: 3. This CDR3 is built from 15 residues. Looked up from germline, CDR1 is PRHDT and CDR2 is FYEKMQ (reference sequence).

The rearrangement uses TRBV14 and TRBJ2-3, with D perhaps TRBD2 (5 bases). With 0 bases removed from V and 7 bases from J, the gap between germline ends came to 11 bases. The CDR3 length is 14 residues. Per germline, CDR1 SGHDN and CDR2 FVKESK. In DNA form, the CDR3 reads TGTGCCAGCAGCCAAGAATCTTCTAGCCATACGCAGTATTTT. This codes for CASSQESSSHTQYF. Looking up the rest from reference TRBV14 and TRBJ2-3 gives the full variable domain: EAGVTQFPSHSVIEKGQTVTLRCDPISGHDNLYWYRRVMGKEIKFLLHFVKESKQDESGMPNNRFLAERTGGTYSTLKVQPAELEDSGVYFCASSQESSSHTQYFGPGTRLTVL.

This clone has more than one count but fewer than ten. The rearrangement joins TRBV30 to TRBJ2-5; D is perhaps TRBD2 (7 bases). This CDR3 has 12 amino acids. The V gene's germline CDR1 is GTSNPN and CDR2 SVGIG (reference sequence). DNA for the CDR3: TGTGCTGGAGGGGGGGGACAAGAGACCCAGTACTTC. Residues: CAGGGGQETQYF.

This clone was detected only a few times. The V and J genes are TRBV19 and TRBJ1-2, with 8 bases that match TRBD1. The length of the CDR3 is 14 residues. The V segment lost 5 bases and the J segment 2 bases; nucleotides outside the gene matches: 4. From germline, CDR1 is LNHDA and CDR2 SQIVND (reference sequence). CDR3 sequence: CASSYGQGNYGYTF. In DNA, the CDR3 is TGTGCCAGTAGTTACGGACAGGGCAACTATGGCTACACCTTC.

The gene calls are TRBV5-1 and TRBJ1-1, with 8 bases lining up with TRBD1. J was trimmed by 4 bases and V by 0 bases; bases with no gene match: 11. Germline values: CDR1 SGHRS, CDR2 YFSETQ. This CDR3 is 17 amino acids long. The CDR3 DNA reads TGCGCCAGCAGCTTGGCCCAGGGGGCGGTCGGAGGCACTGAAGCTTTCTTT. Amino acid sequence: CASSLAQGAVGGTEAFF.